The source of this T cell receptor beta chain is a study of blood T cells in healthy people across ages (dated by TCRdb to between 2014 and 2016). Study-wide context: In model experiments, roughly one uniquely barcoded TCR beta cDNA molecule per two T cells was captured by template switching. Donors were grouped into four age groups: young (average roughly 17 years), middle-aged (roughly 40), aged (around 60) and long-lived (around 82). Age-related changes in TCR beta repertoire diversity were measured in the study by deep sequencing normalized with unique cDNA molecular identifiers. To avoid experimental bias, donors of different ages were distributed randomly across sequencing lanes. Two additional independent replicas of 1 million unique cDNA reads from the same blood draw were analyzed for two donors (one aged 18 to 30 and one aged 80 or older).

The table lists this clonotype with a count of one. Its antigen remains unidentified. No much larger clone is present one base from it, and per-base qualities are unavailable. The study at large found these results: Since profiling was done on bulk unsorted PBMCs, naive and antigen-experienced compartments could not be conclusively compared. Compared with the aged group, the long-lived group had more naive CD4+ T cells, fewer expanded clones and increased TCR diversity, a pattern suggesting age selection. As age increased, observed TCR beta diversity per million T cells dropped in a roughly linear way, and a significant reduction was already evident by age about 40. Estimates of total diversity based on one million sequenced T cells were considered lower bounds and underestimates. Donor CMV infection status was unknown, potentially confounding age-related changes in expanded clonotypes. A strong correlation was found between observed TCR beta diversity and the percentage of naive T cells measured by flow cytometry.

The CDR3 has 18 amino acids, counting the end cysteine and phenylalanine. The read is trimmed to its CDR3 DNA, 54 bases read in frame from base 1. CDR1 and CDR2, per the germline V gene, are SGHTA and FQGNSA. V loses 5 bases of germline sequence and J loses 0 bases, and the interval between the two ends is 19 bases. The method behind the library was 5' RACE. TCRdb lists the instrument as Illumina HiSeq 2500. A second PCR of about 6 to 11 cycles was run with a J-beta primer mix and a sample-barcoded 5' primer. A unique molecular identifier was introduced onto each TCR beta cDNA molecule by a template-switch 5' adaptor carrying 12 random nucleotides. Each sample yielded at least 2.5 million CDR3-containing paired-end reads. First-strand cDNA synthesis was performed from all RNA using the Mint cDNA synthesis kit, with priming by a TRBC-specific oligonucleotide. All cDNA was treated with uracil-DNA glycosylase and then went through a first 18-cycle PCR with the universal primers M1SS and BC2_uni_R. On the study's bioinformatics: For normalization, 1 million high-quality reads were randomly selected from each sample, with every read carrying a distinct molecular identifier. Reads sharing molecular identifiers were discarded rather than binned into consensus sequences. MiTCR, run with a Q25 quality threshold and the strictest error-elimination algorithm, handled CDR3 identification, clonotype clustering and error correction. A nonparametric unseen species model with Euler transformation was used to estimate lower-bound total TCR beta diversity. TCRdb trimmed the raw reads at Q25, called clones with MiXCR and kept productive beta chains. Each record represents a unique CDR3 protein, reported with the most common genes and DNA among its rows. The V and J calls were not made by the authors but by TCRdb's processing. The sample records approximately 1.5 million distinct CDR3 sequences, 35% to 45% of which are singletons. The biggest ten clones account for under 5% of the sample.

The donors were roughly 40 Caucasian individuals from Russia, aged roughly 6 to 100 years, who were systemically healthy. Roughly 9 milliliters of peripheral blood were drawn from each donor into EDTA-treated Vacutainer tubes. Ficoll-Paque density-gradient centrifugation was used to isolate PBMCs, with at least 6.5 million per sample. Trizol reagent was used to extract total RNA from PBMCs, with at least 5.5 micrograms per sample. The percentages of naive CD45RAhigh/CD27high T cells were determined by flow cytometry on a PBMC aliquot from every donor. The TCR originated in a woman under 30 in good health. The chain uses TRBV7-2 and TRBJ1-4; no D gene can be assigned with confidence. The source material was blood. The sequence in DNA is TGTGCCAGCAGCCAGCATAGGTTAAGTCAGACAACTAATGAAAAACTGTTTTTT. Its translation reads: CASSQHRLSQTTNEKLFF. Reference TRBV7-2 and TRBJ1-4 proteins supply the regions before and after the CDR3; the full variable domain is: GAGVSQSPSNKVTEKGKDVELRCDPISGHTALYWYRQSLGQGLEFLIYFQGNSAPDKSGLPSDRFSAERTGGSVSTLTIQRTQQEDSAVYLCASSQHRLSQTTNEKLFFGSGTQLSVL.